Included here is one TCR beta chain sequence, with context. The antigen remains unidentified. Being one base from a much bigger clone, this may be a read error. Molecules of cDNA were individually given unique molecular identifiers that were attached to them. TCRdb reprocessed the 5' RACE reads with MiXCR, giving one entry per CDR3 protein. The sample records roughly 40,000 distinct CDR3 sequences, roughly 7.1% being singletons. This CDR3 spans 12 amino acids. The V gene's germline CDR1 is SEHNR and CDR2 FQNEAQ (reference sequence). The data were obtained in a study of early T cells in non-severe SARS-CoV-2 infection. Study-wide context: It was bulk RNA from unsorted whole blood that was sequenced, and the chains were unpaired.

General observations from the study: There was a bias toward anti-spike CD8 responses in VDJdb matching, which missed private and CD4 specificities.

The sequencing input was whole blood. The V and J genes are TRBV7-9 and TRBJ2-5; D is unclear. The receptor's source is an adult who was a healthcare worker with PCR-confirmed SARS-CoV-2 infection or an uninfected control (not recorded which). In nucleotides, the CDR3 is TGTGCCAGCGGCTTCGGGCGGGAGACCCAGTACTTC. Its protein is CASGFGRETQYF.